This TCR beta chain was captured in a study of T-cell memory formation after mild COVID-19. V was pared by 4 bases and J by 6 bases, with 11 bases of the junction left unmatched. The CDR3 covers 17 residues. CDR1 SGHVS and CDR2 FQNEAQ come from the germline V gene. Whole-study results and caveats: Clones contracting across day 15 to 85 had a balanced CD4/CD8 profile; later expanding clones leaned CD4+.

This clonotype came up a few times. The antigen is unknown. TCRdb redid the calling of the 5' RACE reads with MiXCR, one entry per CDR3 protein. The sample lists about 560,000 distinct CDR3 sequences, roughly a fifth occurring once. The chain is built from TRBV7-8 and TRBJ2-1; 11 nucleotides align to TRBD2. The receptor's source is an adult woman who had mild COVID-19 (a few samples of this study predate the infection). Cell type and time point are not known. Material for sequencing was PBMCs or a T cell subset sorted from them (not recorded which). This CDR3 is CASSSGASGGPSNEQFF. CDR3 sequence (DNA): TGTGCCAGCAGCTCAGGGGCTAGCGGGGGGCCCTCCAATGAGCAGTTCTTC.